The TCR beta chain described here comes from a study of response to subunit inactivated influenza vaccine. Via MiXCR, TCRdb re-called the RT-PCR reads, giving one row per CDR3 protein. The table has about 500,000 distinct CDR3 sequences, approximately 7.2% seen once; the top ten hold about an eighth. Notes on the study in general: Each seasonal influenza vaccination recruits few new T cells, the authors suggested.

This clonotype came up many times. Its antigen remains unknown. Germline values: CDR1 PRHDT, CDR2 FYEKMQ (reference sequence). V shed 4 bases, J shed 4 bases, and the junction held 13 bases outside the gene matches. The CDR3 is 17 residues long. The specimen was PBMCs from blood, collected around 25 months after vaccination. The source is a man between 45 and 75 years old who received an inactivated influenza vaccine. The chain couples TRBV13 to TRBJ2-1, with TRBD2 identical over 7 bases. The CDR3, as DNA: TGTGCCAGCAGCTCACGTGCTAGCGGCTCGAGATACAATGAGCAGTTCTTC. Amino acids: CASSSRASGSRYNEQFF.